This T cell receptor (beta chain) was sequenced in a study of T cells in tumors and immune-related adverse events. The CDR3 loop spans 13 amino acids. Germline values: CDR1 MDHEN, CDR2 SYDVKM. The ends lost 3 bases at V and 11 bases at J; junction bases unmatched: 5. Repertoires were generated with immunoSEQ multiplex PCR, while TCRdb's copy carries only in-frame clones and drops some. The repertoire includes about 22,000 clones, over 80% of them detected once, and over 1.3% sits in the top ten. Sequenced material: lymph node tissue, taken from a patient treated with anti-PD-1 therapy. The TCR originated in a female donor with metastatic renal cell carcinoma. The gene calls are TRBV28 and TRBJ1-4; 8 bases agree with TRBD1. The CDR3 nucleotides are TGTGCCAGCAGTTTGGGACAGGACGTGAAACTGTTTTTT. Encoded protein: CASSLGQDVKLFF.